These 9 T cell receptor beta chains originate from one sample sequenced in a study of T cell responses to AZD1222 COVID-19 vaccine. The method was immunoSEQ multiplex PCR; TCRdb's version includes in-frame clones alone and lacks a portion of them. This sample has 120,000 to 150,000 clones; roughly 90% occur once, and the top ten carry 1.5% to 2%. This material consisted of peripheral blood, taken 28 days after the second AZD1222 dose. The origin of the receptors is an adult who received the AZD1222 COVID-19 vaccine.

The gene calls are TRBV7-8 and TRBJ2-1, with TRBD2 matching 12 bases. Germline V lookup: CDR1 SGHVS, CDR2 FQNEAQ. J lost 9 bases, V lost 6 bases, and 12 bases had no gene match. This CDR3 has 16 amino acids. The CDR3 sequence is CASRPTLAGGVGEQFF. For the CDR3, the DNA is TGTGCCAGCAGGCCTACACTAGCGGGAGGAGTGGGTGAGCAGTTCTTC. Supplemented by reference TRBV7-8 and TRBJ2-1, the full variable domain reads GAGVSQSPRYKVAKRGQDVALRCDPISGHVSLFWYQQALGQGPEFLTYFQNEAQLDKSGLPSDRFFAERPEGSVSTLKIQRTQQEDSAVYLCASRPTLAGGVGEQFFGPGTRLTVL.

V and J are TRBV11-2 and TRBJ2-1; D is uncertain. The germline V gene encodes CDR1 SGHAT and CDR2 FQNNGV. The CDR3 length is 17 residues. The ends were cut back, 4 bases at V and 0 bases at J, with 16 bases in the middle. CDR3 protein: CASSSIKQWGSYNEQFF. The CDR3 nucleotides read TGTGCCAGCAGCTCTATCAAACAATGGGGCTCCTACAATGAGCAGTTCTTC.

The chain couples TRBV6-1 to TRBJ2-3; 7 bases are shared with TRBD2. The V gene end was trimmed by 3 bases and the J gene end by 2 bases; junction bases not matched to a gene: 8. The germline V gene encodes CDR1 MNHNS and CDR2 SASEGT. The CDR3 has 16 amino acids. This chain's CDR3 is CASSEPASGVTDTQYF. CDR3 in DNA: TGTGCCAGCAGTGAGCCAGCGAGCGGGGTCACAGATACGCAGTATTTT.

The rearrangement links TRBV30 to TRBJ1-4; 10 nucleotides agree with TRBD1. CDR1 GTSNPN and CDR2 SVGIG come from the germline V gene (reference sequence). With V trimmed by 3 bases and J by 13 bases, 11 bases remained unmatched. The CDR3 spans 14 residues. The CDR3, as DNA: TGTGCCTGGAGCCAGAGGACAGGGGGTTCATCACTGTTTTTT. Amino acid sequence: CAWSQRTGGSSLFF.

The chain uses TRBV7-9 and TRBJ1-1, with TRBD1 identical over 8 bases. V lost 5 bases to trimming and J lost 7 bases; unmatched junction nucleotides: 9. CDR1 and CDR2 from the germline V gene are SEHNR and FQNEAQ (reference sequence). This CDR3 is built from 14 residues. This chain's CDR3 is CASSGVSGTGEAFF. The CDR3 DNA follows: TGTGCCAGCAGCGGAGTATCCGGGACAGGTGAAGCTTTCTTT.

This clone was found once. J is TRBJ2-7 and V is TRBV27, with TRBD2 identical over 12 bases. CDR3 size: 13 residues. Germline V lookup: CDR1 MNHEY, CDR2 SMNVEV (reference sequence). With 7 bases clipped from V and 3 bases from J, the junction kept 1 base outside the gene matches. The CDR3 nucleotides are TGTGCCAGCAAACTAGCGGGAGGCTACGAGCAGTACTTC. Protein sequence: CASKLAGGYEQYF.

The J gene is TRBJ2-5, the V gene TRBV6-6; D not resolved. The CDR3 totals 14 residues. Trimming took off 7 bases at V and 5 bases at J, with 17 bases between the two ends. The germline V gene encodes CDR1 MNHNY and CDR2 SVGAGI (reference sequence). The CDR3 DNA follows: TGTGCCAGCACAAATCCCCCCTCGGTGGAGACCCAGTACTTC. Amino acids: CASTNPPSVETQYF.

The chain is built from TRBV4-3 and TRBJ1-3; D not certain. The V end lost 4 bases, the J end lost 0 bases, and 7 bases lay between the germline ends. The germline V gene has CDR1 LGHNA and CDR2 YSLEER. CDR3 length equals 14 residues. CDR3 loop: CASSPSDSGNTIYF. For the CDR3, the DNA is TGCGCCAGCAGCCCCTCCGACTCTGGAAACACCATATATTTT.

The chain joins TRBV30 to TRBJ2-1; D may be TRBD2 (5 bases). CDR3 length equals 13 residues. Trimming removed 3 bases from V and 7 bases from J, with 13 bases in between. Germline lookup yields CDR1 GTSNPN and CDR2 SVGIG (reference sequence). The CDR3 here is CAWSPGTGNEQFF. For the CDR3, the DNA is TGTGCCTGGAGCCCCGGAACGGGAAATGAGCAGTTCTTC.